The 8 T cell receptor beta chains in this list originate from one sample, sequenced in a study of CD8 T cells in ankylosing spondylitis. One entry per CDR3 protein results from TCRdb running MiXCR on the 5' RACE reads. The table has about 260,000 distinct CDR3 sequences, roughly 20% seen once; the top ten hold less than 9.5%. Sequenced: blood, either unsorted or a sorted T cell fraction (not recorded which). These receptors all stem from a male donor with ankylosing spondylitis or in good health (not recorded which).

V is TRBV18 and J is TRBJ2-2; D ambiguous. The V gene's germline CDR1 is KGHSH and CDR2 LQKENI. The CDR3 runs to 14 residues. V shed 3 bases and J shed 4 bases, with 9 bases lying between them. The CDR3 here is CASSPVDITGELFF. The CDR3 DNA sequence: TGTGCCAGCTCACCCGTCGATATCACCGGGGAGCTGTTTTTT.

This clonotype came up a few times. J is TRBJ2-3 and V is TRBV7-6, with D unresolved. V was trimmed by 5 bases and J by 4 bases, leaving 13 bases between them. Germline V gives CDR1 SGHVS, CDR2 FNYEAQ. This CDR3 is built from 14 residues. The chain's CDR3 is CASSVSSGADTQYF. In DNA, the CDR3 is TGTGCCAGCAGCGTTTCTAGTGGGGCAGATACGCAGTATTTT. The full variable domain, its missing parts supplied by reference TRBV7-6 and TRBJ2-3, is GAGVSQSPRYKVTKRGQDVALRCDPISGHVSLYWYRQALGQGPEFLTYFNYEAQQDKSGLPNDRFSAERPEGSISTLTIQRTEQRDSAMYRCASSVSSGADTQYFGPGTRLTVL.

This clonotype was observed a few times. This chain connects TRBV12-3 or TRBV12-4 to TRBJ2-1, with 7 bases aligning to TRBD1. The ends lost 8 bases at V and 6 bases at J; junction bases unmatched: 13. The CDR3 totals 15 residues. The CDR3, as DNA: TGTGCCAGCGGGCCTAGCAGGGGGACCCCCAATGAGCAGTTCTTC. This sequence encodes CASGPSRGTPNEQFF.

This clonotype was counted a few times. V gene TRBV11-2 combines with J gene TRBJ2-3; D gene unclear. The V and J ends lost 8 bases and 10 bases respectively, with 10 bases between them. Germline V gene lookup returns CDR1 SGHAT and CDR2 FQNNGV. This CDR3 comprises 10 residues. This chain's CDR3 is CASGPAAQYF. The CDR3 nucleotides read TGTGCCAGCGGACCGGCGGCGCAGTATTTT.

Ten or more counts support this clonotype. The chain couples TRBV18 to TRBJ2-2; no firm D call. The CDR3 extends over 15 amino acids. Germline loops: CDR1 KGHSH, CDR2 LQKENI. V was clipped by 0 bases and J by 3 bases, with 8 bases between them. The CDR3 is CASSPPDGYTGELFF. The CDR3 nucleotides read TGTGCCAGCTCACCACCGGACGGATACACCGGGGAGCTGTTTTTT.

This clonotype showed up just a few times. V gene TRBV6-5 combines with J gene TRBJ2-3, with D unresolved. The germline gives CDR1 MNHEY, CDR2 SVGAGI. V lost 3 bases and J 4 bases, leaving 17 bases between the germline ends. The CDR3 is 16 amino acids. In nucleotides, the CDR3 is TGTGCCAGCAGTTATACGATGTGGCCTGGGTCAGATACGCAGTATTTT. Its translation is CASSYTMWPGSDTQYF.

This clonotype was observed a handful of times. CDR3 protein: CASIGPSSYNEQFF. CDR3 bases: TGTGCCAGCATCGGGCCGAGCTCCTACAATGAGCAGTTCTTC. The rearrangement links TRBV21-1 to TRBJ2-1; TRBD2, as called in the table, went unchecked against the DNA. TRBV21-1 is deemed a pseudogene. The CDR3 has 14 residues.

The V gene is TRBV20-1, the J gene TRBJ2-5; TRBD2 matches 10 bases. CDR3 length: 16 amino acids. V dropped 4 bases and J dropped 2; count of bases not matched to a gene: 10. CDR1 DFQATT and CDR2 SNEGSKA come from the germline V gene (reference sequence). The CDR3 sequence is CSATSSGGGGQETQYF. DNA of the CDR3: TGCAGTGCTACATCTAGCGGGGGAGGTGGACAAGAGACCCAGTACTTC.